The next 16 T cell receptor beta chains were all read from a single sample in a study of Ad26.COV2.S vaccination and SARS-CoV-2 variants. The treatment was: 15 to 20 received Ad26.COV2.S at low or high dose, single or two shots; 5 received placebo; per-sample allocation not given. Sampling took place 63 days after the first vaccine or placebo injection. Here immunoSEQ multiplex PCR was the method, and the copy in TCRdb shows in-frame clones only, minus some. This table holds some 350,000 clones, 85% found once. The starting material was peripheral blood, obtained in a trial of Ad26.COV2.S vaccine versus placebo. Every receptor here comes from a person between 18 and 65 years old who received the Ad26.COV2.S COVID-19 vaccine or a placebo.

The chain couples TRBV5-1 to TRBJ2-1; D is possibly TRBD1 or TRBD2 (6 bases each). V gave up 7 bases and J gave up 5 bases, with 13 bases separating them. The germline CDR1 and CDR2 sequences are SGHRS and YFSETQ. This CDR3 comprises 13 residues. CDR3 DNA sequence: TGCGCCAGCCGCCGCGGGGACAACAATGAGCAGTTCTTC. Protein product: CASRRGDNNEQFF.

The V call is TRBV21-1, the J call TRBJ2-5. TRBV21-1 is reported as a pseudogene. This CDR3 contains 19 residues. The CDR3 DNA sequence: TGTGCCAGCAGCAAAGGACCCGTCTGTAGGGTAGGAGAACAAGAGACCCAGTACTTC. It encodes CASSKGPVCRVGEQETQYF.

The rearrangement joins TRBV28 to TRBJ1-5, with 9 bases lining up with TRBD1. CDR1 and CDR2 (germline): MDHEN, SYDVKM. V was pared by 3 bases and J by 6 bases, with 12 bases of the junction left unmatched. The CDR3 totals 17 residues. CDR3 sequence reads: CASSLVRAGQGLQPQHF. Written as DNA, the CDR3 is TGTGCCAGCAGTTTGGTTCGGGCGGGACAGGGTCTTCAGCCCCAGCATTTT.

The gene calls are TRBV6-2 or TRBV6-3 and TRBJ2-7; 9 nucleotides line up with TRBD1. The CDR3 sequence is 14 residues long. Germline V CDR1 and CDR2: MNHEY, SVGEGT. V shed 5 bases and J 3 bases; nucleotides not matched to a gene: 5. The CDR3 reads CASSRRGQGYEQYF. In DNA, the CDR3 is TGTGCCAGCAGTCGACGGGGACAGGGCTACGAGCAGTACTTC.

This clone appeared many times. The V and J genes are TRBV19 and TRBJ1-1; a weak D match, TRBD1 (5 bases). The germline CDR1 and CDR2 sequences are LNHDA and SQIVND (reference sequence). V was trimmed by 7 bases and J by 6 bases, leaving 15 bases between them. The CDR3 has 13 amino acids. CDR3 loop: CASTRAGWAEAFF. Written as DNA, the CDR3 is TGTGCCAGTACCAGAGCAGGGTGGGCTGAAGCTTTCTTT. Using reference TRBV19 and TRBJ1-1 for the parts outside the CDR3, the full variable domain is DGGITQSPKYLFRKEGQNVTLSCEQNLNHDAMYWYRQDPGQGLRLIYYSQIVNDFQKGDIAEGYSVSREKKESFPLTVTSAQKNPTAFYLCASTRAGWAEAFFGQGTRLTVV.

This clone showed up just a few times. The rearrangement uses TRBV3-1 (or the pseudogene TRBV3-2) and TRBJ1-1; 7 positions match TRBD1. The CDR3 runs to 14 residues. The junction had 5 bases not matched to a gene; V was cut back by 3 bases and J by 4 bases. The germline CDR1 and CDR2 sequences are LGHDT and YNNKEL (reference sequence). CDR3 sequence reads: CASSHRAGGTEAFF. The CDR3 DNA sequence: TGTGCCAGCAGCCATAGGGCAGGGGGCACTGAAGCTTTCTTT.

V usage is TRBV13 and J usage is TRBJ1-4; D is unresolved. With 5 bases removed from V and 7 bases from J, the gap between germline ends came to 14 bases. The germline V gene encodes CDR1 PRHDT and CDR2 FYEKMQ (reference sequence). The CDR3 runs to 14 residues. CDR3 residues: CASSRGEGIEKLFF. CDR3 DNA sequence: TGTGCCAGCAGCCGAGGAGAGGGCATTGAAAAACTGTTTTTT. The variable domain in full, completed from reference TRBV13 and TRBJ1-4, reads AAGVIQSPRHLIKEKRETATLKCYPIPRHDTVYWYQQGPGQDPQFLISFYEKMQSDKGSIPDRFSAQQFSDYHSELNMSSLELGDSALYFCASSRGEGIEKLFFGSGTQLSVL.

This rearrangement joins TRBV11-2 to TRBJ2-4, with 10 bases lining up with TRBD1. J lost 6 bases, V lost 5 bases, and 4 bases had no gene match. This CDR3 is built from 14 residues. The germline CDR1 and CDR2 sequences are SGHAT and FQNNGV. CDR3 sequence (DNA): TGTGCCAGCAGCACTAGGACAGGGGGAAACATTCAGTACTTC. Translated: CASSTRTGGNIQYF.

V is TRBV5-1 and J is TRBJ2-7, with D uncertain. The V end was cut by 0 bases, the J end by 5 bases, with 15 bases between. Germline V CDR1 and CDR2: SGHRS, YFSETQ. CDR3 size: 15 residues. The CDR3 spells CASSLVTARRHEQYF. The CDR3, as DNA: TGCGCCAGCAGCTTGGTGACCGCCCGGCGCCACGAGCAGTACTTC.

This clone has at least ten counts. A junction end diverges from the germline sequence, so it may reflect a read error. The chain uses TRBV6-5 and TRBJ2-1; possibly TRBD1 for D (7 bases). The CDR3 sequence is 14 residues long. Germline V CDR1 and CDR2: MNHEY, SVGAGI. This chain's CDR3 is CASSPLRNRQGGVF. The CDR3 region has the DNA TGTGCCAGCAGTCCCTTGCGCAATCGACAGGGCGGGGTCTTC.

This clone showed up just once. The chain combines TRBV3-1 (or the pseudogene TRBV3-2) with TRBJ2-7; 9 bases line up with TRBD2. The CDR3 has 16 amino acids. Per the germline V gene, CDR1 is LGHDT and CDR2 is YNNKEL (reference sequence). J gave up 2 bases and V 0 bases, and 5 bases lay outside the gene matches. This chain's CDR3 is CASSQDIERGAYEQYF. In DNA form, the CDR3 reads TGTGCCAGCAGCCAAGATATCGAGCGGGGGGCCTACGAGCAGTACTTC.

The chain joins TRBV5-1 to TRBJ1-1, with D unresolved. CDR1 and CDR2 from the germline V gene are SGHRS and YFSETQ. This CDR3 is 14 amino acids long. V was trimmed by 3 bases and J by 7 bases, leaving 16 bases between them. The CDR3, as DNA: TGCGCCAGCAGCTCGGATTATGTCGGGGATGAAGCTTTCTTT. Protein: CASSSDYVGDEAFF.

The gene calls are TRBV6-5 and TRBJ1-1, with 7 bases identical to TRBD1. The junction had 4 bases not matched to a gene; V was cut back by 5 bases and J by 4 bases. The length of the CDR3 is 13 residues. Germline V lookup: CDR1 MNHEY, CDR2 SVGAGI. CDR3 region: CASSLTGTTEAFF. The CDR3 DNA follows: TGTGCCAGCAGTCTGACAGGGACCACTGAAGCTTTCTTT.

This rearrangement joins TRBV7-2 to TRBJ1-1, with D unresolved. Trimming removed 5 bases from V and 5 bases from J, with 18 bases in between. There are 15 residues in the CDR3. The V gene's germline CDR1 is SGHTA and CDR2 FQGNSA. The CDR3 protein is CASSVDGARGTEAFF. CDR3 DNA sequence: TGTGCCAGCAGCGTCGATGGCGCTCGGGGAACTGAAGCTTTCTTT.

The chain couples TRBV11-2 to TRBJ1-5; D is undetermined. CDR3 size: 13 residues. V lost 1 base to trimming and J lost 7 bases, with 8 bases between them. Germline values: CDR1 SGHAT, CDR2 FQNNGV. The CDR3 DNA sequence: TGTGCCAGCAGCTTAGCGTTGGACCAGCCCCAGCATTTT. Translated, it gives CASSLALDQPQHF.

The CDR3 is CASSLANKGETQYF. The CDR3 DNA reads TGTGCCAGCAGCTTGGCCAACAAGGGGGAGACCCAGTACTTC. The chain carries TRBV5-6 and TRBJ2-5; TRBD1 might be the D (5 bases). The CDR3 runs to 14 residues. Germline values: CDR1 SGHDT, CDR2 YYEEEE. Deletions cut 0 bases from V and 5 bases from J, with 11 bases between.